These T cell receptor beta chains were read from a single sample in a study of PD-L1 blockade in urothelial cancer. Clones were sequenced by immunoSEQ multiplex PCR, and TCRdb holds only the in-frame ones, with some missing. The repertoire holds about 82,000 clones, with 90% to 95% as singletons. The sequenced sample was PBMCs, obtained around atezolizumab (anti-PD-L1) treatment. These receptors originate from a man in his fifties or sixties with urothelial cancer. The CDR3 runs from the conserved cysteine through the conserved F or W. The order of the fields is clone size, V gene, D gene, J gene, CDR3 protein, CDR3 DNA. The D gene is left open where the match is weak. Some rows have no size entry. The others give once, few or many, or a class for an expanded clone.

>few|TRBV7-6|-|TRBJ1-2
CASSLSRGSGYTF
TGTGCCAGCAGCTTGAGCAGGGGATCTGGCTACACCTTC
>-|TRBV5-1|-|TRBJ1-2
CASSLGIGTGGDYTF
TGCGCCAGCAGCTTGGGCATTGGGACGGGGGGCGACTACACCTTC
>-|TRBV6-5|TRBD2|TRBJ2-3
CASSRREGLGDTQYF
TGTGCCAGCAGTAGGCGGGAGGGCCTCGGAGATACGCAGTATTTT
>-|TRBV5-4|TRBD2|TRBJ2-5
CASGLAGVKETQYF
TGTGCCAGCGGACTAGCGGGAGTCAAAGAGACCCAGTACTTC
>-|TRBV4-1|-|TRBJ1-1
CASSPIWREGGAFF
TGCGCCAGCAGCCCCATATGGAGGGAGGGTGGAGCTTTCTTT
>-|TRBV7-9|TRBD2|TRBJ2-4
CASSSPPPGGGLENIQYF
TGTGCCAGCAGCTCCCCGCCTCCGGGGGGTGGGTTGGAAAACATTCAGTACTTC
>-|TRBV4-3|TRBD2|TRBJ2-1
CASSQSSGLATSYNEQFF
TGCGCCAGCAGCCAAAGCTCGGGACTAGCCACCTCCTACAATGAGCAGTTCTTC
>-|TRBV9|TRBD2|TRBJ2-5
CASSVASGRAGETQYF
TGTGCCAGCAGCGTGGCTAGCGGGAGGGCCGGGGAGACCCAGTACTTC
>-|TRBV5-4|-|TRBJ2-6
CASSLVGGANVLTF
TGTGCCAGCAGCTTGGTTGGCGGGGCCAACGTCCTGACTTTC
>-|TRBV7-2|-|TRBJ1-4
CASSLTQGPNEKLFF
TGTGCCAGCAGCTTAACACAGGGTCCTAATGAAAAACTGTTTTTT
>-|TRBV9|TRBD1|TRBJ1-2
CASSARQGANYGYTF
TGTGCCAGCAGCGCCCGACAGGGGGCGAACTATGGCTACACCTTC
>-|TRBV5-1|TRBD2|TRBJ2-7
CASSLERGWAEQYF
TGCGCCAGCAGCTTGGAGCGGGGGTGGGCCGAGCAGTACTTC
>-|TRBV15|-|TRBJ1-1
CATSREYVTEAFF
TGTGCCACCAGCAGAGAATATGTCACTGAAGCTTTCTTT
>-|TRBV4-3|-|TRBJ1-6
CASRRETGDNSPLHF
TGCGCCAGCAGACGAGAGACAGGCGACAATTCACCCCTCCACTTT
>-|TRBV18|TRBD1|TRBJ2-1
CASSPGQGSNEQFF
TGTGCCAGCTCACCCGGACAGGGCTCCAATGAGCAGTTCTTC
>-|TRBV7-2|TRBD2|TRBJ2-3
CASSLPRGRTSTDTQYF
TGTGCCAGCAGCTTACCTCGCGGGAGGACTAGCACAGATACGCAGTATTTT
>-|TRBV9|-|TRBJ2-2
CASSVDWGDHGELFF
TGTGCCAGCAGCGTCGACTGGGGGGACCACGGGGAGCTGTTTTTT
>-|TRBV4-3|-|TRBJ1-1
CASSPQGQGTEAFF
TGCGCCAGCAGCCCGCAGGGCCAGGGAACTGAAGCTTTCTTT
>-|TRBV9|TRBD2|TRBJ2-7
CASSVAASGYEQYF
TGTGCCAGCAGCGTAGCTGCTAGCGGCTACGAGCAGTACTTC
>-|TRBV10-3|TRBD1|TRBJ2-7
CAITPGGKNEQYF
TGTGCCATCACCCCAGGGGGAAAAAACGAGCAGTACTTC
>-|TRBV7-3|TRBD1|TRBJ1-3
CASSRAGGEGNTIYF
TGTGCCAGCAGCCGTGCAGGGGGCGAAGGAAACACCATATATTTT
>-|TRBV5-1|-|TRBJ2-5
CASSAALGLETQYF
TGCGCCAGCAGCGCGGCCCTCGGACTAGAGACCCAGTACTTC
>-|TRBV5-6|TRBD1|TRBJ1-2
CASSLTGGAGGYTF
TGTGCCAGCAGCTTGACAGGGGGCGCCGGTGGCTACACCTTC
>-|TRBV4-2|TRBD1|TRBJ1-6
CASSQERGQSPLHF
TGTGCCAGCAGCCAAGAAAGGGGGCAGTCACCCCTCCACTTT
>-|TRBV2|-|TRBJ2-1
CASSEVGGSSYNEQFF
TGTGCCAGCAGTGAAGTAGGTGGGAGCTCCTACAATGAGCAGTTCTTC
>-|TRBV11-3|TRBD1|TRBJ2-1
CASSRGRDEQFF
TGTGCCAGCAGCAGGGGGCGGGATGAGCAGTTCTTC
>-|TRBV6-6|TRBD1|TRBJ1-2
CASSNRGQSYGYTF
TGTGCCAGCAGCAACAGGGGGCAATCCTATGGCTACACCTTC
>-|TRBV12-2|-|TRBJ1-5
CASRPQGAGNQPQHF
TGTGCAAGTCGACCCCAGGGGGCCGGCAATCAGCCCCAGCATTTT
>-|TRBV28|TRBD1|TRBJ1-5
CASRSGGRYQPQHF
TGTGCCAGCAGATCAGGGGGCCGCTATCAGCCCCAGCATTTT
>-|TRBV29-1|TRBD2|TRBJ2-5
CSVLSGSWETQYF
TGCAGCGTTTTGAGCGGGAGTTGGGAGACCCAGTACTTC
>-|TRBV7-2|TRBD1|TRBJ1-1
CASSHRTGENTEAFF
TGTGCCAGCAGCCACAGGACAGGGGAGAACACTGAAGCTTTCTTT
>-|TRBV29-1|TRBD1|TRBJ2-3
CSAGDRGTDTQYF
TGCAGCGCGGGGGACAGGGGGACAGATACGCAGTATTTT
>-|TRBV5-4|-|TRBJ1-1
CASSLALGSTEAFF
TGTGCCAGCAGCTTGGCTCTGGGGAGCACTGAAGCTTTCTTT
>-|TRBV28|-|TRBJ1-1
CASRGTGVSEAFF
TGTGCCAGCAGGGGGACGGGGGTAAGTGAAGCTTTCTTT
>-|TRBV6-1|TRBD1|TRBJ2-7
CASEGQGYEQYF
TGTGCCAGCGAGGGACAGGGCTACGAGCAGTACTTC
>-|TRBV29-1|-|TRBJ2-5
CSVRGGGPGTQYF
TGCAGCGTGAGGGGGGGCGGCCCAGGGACCCAGTACTTC